The 11 T cell receptor beta chains below come from one sample, sequenced in a study of blood T cell repertoires in COVID-19. The protocol was immunoSEQ multiplex PCR, while the TCRdb copy is restricted to in-frame clones and leaves out a portion. The sample contains 150,000 or so clones, over 80% of which appear only once. Sequencing used PBMCs or T cells enriched from blood (not recorded which). These receptors all come from a woman aged 60-75 years who had recovered from COVID-19.

This clone has only a few counts. This chain joins TRBV30 and TRBJ1-1, with D unresolved. This CDR3 region has 15 residues. The germline V and J ends were trimmed by 0 bases and 1 base, with 12 bases remaining between them. Germline loops: CDR1 GTSNPN, CDR2 SVGIG (reference sequence). CDR3 coding DNA: TGTGCCTGGAGTGTAGGCACCTCGGGGAACACTGAAGCTTTCTTT. Translated, it gives CAWSVGTSGNTEAFF.

This chain joins TRBV9 and TRBJ2-5; D ambiguous. With 0 bases removed from V and 1 base from J, the gap between germline ends came to 4 bases. There are 13 residues in the CDR3. Germline V gene sequence: CDR1 SGDLS, CDR2 YYNGEE. The CDR3 nucleotides are TGTGCCAGCAGCGTAGACTTCCAAGAGACCCAGTACTTC. This sequence encodes CASSVDFQETQYF.

The chain joins TRBV9 to TRBJ2-7; D might be TRBD1 (7 bases). CDR3 size: 13 residues. In germline, CDR1 is SGDLS, CDR2 YYNGEE. Between the trimmed V and J ends, which lost 3 bases and 3 bases, there was a span of 10 bases. CDR3 amino acids: CASSAGDSYEQYF. CDR3 coding DNA: TGTGCCAGCAGCGCGGGGGACAGCTACGAGCAGTACTTC.

This chain uses TRBV27 with TRBJ2-2; D ambiguous. Germline V gene lookup returns CDR1 MNHEY and CDR2 SMNVEV (reference sequence). This CDR3 comprises 15 residues. Trimming took off 2 bases at V and 0 bases at J, with 7 bases between the two ends. DNA for the CDR3: TGTGCCAGCAGTTTAACATCGTCGAACACCGGGGAGCTGTTTTTT. The encoded protein is CASSLTSSNTGELFF.

This clone was picked up one time. This sequence joins TRBV27 and TRBJ2-1, with D perhaps matching TRBD1 (6 bases). V was shortened by 8 bases and J by 8 bases, with 10 bases between the two germline ends. Germline V gene data show CDR1 as MNHEY and CDR2 as SMNVEV (reference sequence). The CDR3 contains 11 residues. CDR3 DNA: TGTGCCAGCCGAGGGGGTCATGAGCAGTTCTTC. This gives the protein CASRGGHEQFF.

V and J are TRBV9 and TRBJ2-2; 8 positions match TRBD1. J was trimmed by 6 bases and V by 3 bases; bases with no gene match: 1. Germline V gives CDR1 SGDLS, CDR2 YYNGEE. This CDR3 spans 13 amino acids. CDR3 bases: TGTGCCAGCAGCGCGACAGGGGCCGGGGAGCTGTTTTTT. Translated, it gives CASSATGAGELFF. Supplemented by reference TRBV9 and TRBJ2-2, the full variable domain reads DSGVTQTPKHLITATGQRVTLRCSPRSGDLSVYWYQQSLDQGLQFLIQYYNGEERAKGNILERFSAQQFPDLHSELNLSSLELGDSALYFCASSATGAGELFFGEGSRLTVL.

This rearrangement joins TRBV7-2 to TRBJ2-1; TRBD2 is a possible D gene (7 bases). This CDR3 region has 17 residues. V dropped 2 bases and J dropped 0 bases, with 14 bases sitting between them. CDR1 and CDR2 from the germline V gene are SGHTA and FQGNSA. For the CDR3, the DNA is TGTGCCAGCAGCTTATGGGGGGGCACCCCCTCCTACAATGAGCAGTTCTTC. It translates to CASSLWGGTPSYNEQFF.

This clone has only one observation. CDR3 sequence: CASSPGSNEKLFF. The DNA for the CDR3 is TGTGCCAGCAGTCCCGGGTCAAATGAAAAACTGTTTTTT. This chain links TRBV12-3 or TRBV12-4 with TRBJ1-4; unclear D gene. V dropped 5 bases and J dropped 5 bases, with 9 bases sitting between them. This CDR3 is 13 amino acids long.

The sample holds one count of this clone. V gene TRBV20-1 combines with J gene TRBJ2-1; 7 bases fit TRBD2. CDR1 DFQATT and CDR2 SNEGSKA come from the germline V gene (reference sequence). Trimming cost V 3 bases and J 6 bases; bases outside gene matches: 11. CDR3 length equals 15 residues. This CDR3 reads CSASSFAAGTNEQFF. The CDR3 DNA is TGCAGTGCTAGTTCTTTCGCAGCGGGAACCAATGAGCAGTTCTTC.

This chain uses TRBV7-9 with TRBJ2-1, with a possible D match to TRBD2 (6 bases). Trimming left V 2 bases short and J 2 bases short, with 13 bases between. This CDR3 contains 16 residues. Germline loops: CDR1 SEHNR, CDR2 FQNEAQ (reference sequence). Here the CDR3 DNA reads TGTGCCAGCAGCTTATACGGCGGGAAAACCTACAATGAGCAGTTCTTC. This translates into CASSLYGGKTYNEQFF. Based on the CDR3 plus reference TRBV7-9 and TRBJ2-1, the full variable domain is DTGVSQNPRHKITKRGQNVTFRCDPISEHNRLYWYRQTLGQGPEFLTYFQNEAQLEKSRLLSDRFSAERPKGSFSTLEIQRTEQGDSAMYLCASSLYGGKTYNEQFFGPGTRLTVL.

The chain has TRBV2 and TRBJ2-2, with D possibly matching TRBD1 (5 bases). V shed 6 bases and J shed 6 bases, with 17 bases lying between them. The germline CDR1 and CDR2 sequences are SNHLY and FYNNEI. The CDR3 loop spans 15 amino acids. The DNA of the CDR3 is TGTGCCAGCAGAATCCGCAGGGCTGGCCCCGGGGAGCTGTTTTTT. Translated: CASRIRRAGPGELFF.